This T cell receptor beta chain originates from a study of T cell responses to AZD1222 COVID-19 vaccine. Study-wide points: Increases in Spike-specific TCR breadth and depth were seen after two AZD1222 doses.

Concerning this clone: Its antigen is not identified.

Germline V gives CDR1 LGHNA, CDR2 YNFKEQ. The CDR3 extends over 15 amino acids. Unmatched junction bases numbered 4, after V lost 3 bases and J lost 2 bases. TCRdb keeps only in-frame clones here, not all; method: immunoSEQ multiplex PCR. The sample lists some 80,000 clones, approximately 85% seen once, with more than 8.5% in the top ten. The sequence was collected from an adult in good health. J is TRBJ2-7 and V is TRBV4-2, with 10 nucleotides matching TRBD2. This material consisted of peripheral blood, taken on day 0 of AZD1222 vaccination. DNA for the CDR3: TGTGCCAGCAGCCAGCCGGGACTAGCGACCTACGAGCAGTACTTC. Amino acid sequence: CASSQPGLATYEQYF.